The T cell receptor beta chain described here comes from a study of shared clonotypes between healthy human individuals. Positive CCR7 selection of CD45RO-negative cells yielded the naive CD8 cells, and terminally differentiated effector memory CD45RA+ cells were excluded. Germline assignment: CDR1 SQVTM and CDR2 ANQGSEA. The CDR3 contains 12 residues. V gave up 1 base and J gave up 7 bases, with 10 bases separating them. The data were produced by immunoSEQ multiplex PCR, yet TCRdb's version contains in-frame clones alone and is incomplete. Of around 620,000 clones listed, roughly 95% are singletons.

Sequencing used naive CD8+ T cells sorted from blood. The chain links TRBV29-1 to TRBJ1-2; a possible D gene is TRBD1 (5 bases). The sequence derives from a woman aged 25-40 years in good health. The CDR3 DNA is TGCAGCGTTGAAGGAGAAAGGGGTGGCTACACCTTC. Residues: CSVEGERGGYTF.